Shown below are 5 T cell receptor beta chains from a single sample sequenced in a study of blood T cell repertoires in COVID-19. Only in-frame clones appear in the TCRdb table, and some are missing; sequencing was by immunoSEQ multiplex PCR. The table lists roughly 120,000 clones, roughly 82% of them singletons. The sample was peripheral blood. These receptors originate from a woman in her fifties or sixties with acute or convalescent COVID-19.

V is TRBV6-5 and J is TRBJ2-2, with D possibly TRBD2 on 5 matching bases. Trimming removed 4 bases at V and 4 bases at J, with 16 bases between. Germline CDR1 reads MNHEY; CDR2 reads SVGAGI. The CDR3 runs 16 residues. The CDR3: CASSSPGSGPTGELFF. CDR3 sequence (DNA): TGTGCCAGCAGTTCTCCGGGGTCGGGCCCCACCGGGGAGCTGTTTTTT.

This clone appeared once. This chain uses TRBV2 with TRBJ2-3, with 12 bases matching TRBD2. The CDR3 totals 12 residues. The V gene end was trimmed by 6 bases and the J gene end by 11 bases; junction bases not matched to a gene: 3. Germline-derived CDR1 and CDR2 are SNHLY and FYNNEI. Written as DNA, the CDR3 is TGTGCCAGCAGATTACTAGCGGGGGGGCAGTATTTT. It is translated as CASRLLAGGQYF.

The chain employs TRBV27 and TRBJ2-1; 12 nucleotides match TRBD2. Per germline, CDR1 MNHEY and CDR2 SMNVEV (reference sequence). The CDR3 spans 23 residues. Trimming removed 7 bases from V and 0 bases from J; junction bases left unmatched: 25. CDR3 DNA: TGTGCCAGCAAAGGGCCCTGGGACAGGGAACTAGCGGGGGGCCCAAGCTCCTACAATGAGCAGTTCTTC. It specifies CASKGPWDRELAGGPSSYNEQFF.

On this clone itself: This sample also contains other DNA sequences that code for the same CDR3. CDR3 amino acids: CASSIDLRGNYGYTF. The CDR3 DNA follows: TGTGCCAGTAGTATCGACCTAAGGGGCAACTATGGCTACACCTTC. The chain combines TRBV19 with TRBJ1-2, with D possibly TRBD1 on 5 matching bases. CDR1 and CDR2 from the germline V gene are LNHDA and SQIVND (reference sequence). The CDR3 is 15 amino acids. V gave up 3 bases and J gave up 2 bases, with 13 bases separating them.

This chain joins TRBV7-3 and TRBJ2-5; D perhaps matches TRBD2 (6 bases). Germline CDR1 and CDR2: SGHTA and FQGTGA. Trimming removed 6 bases from V and 3 bases from J, with 11 bases in between. The CDR3 length is 13 residues. CDR3 region: CASSSGTEETQYF. CDR3 bases: TGTGCCAGCAGTTCCGGGACTGAAGAGACCCAGTACTTC.